Listed below are T cell receptor beta chains from one sample, sequenced in a study of blood T cell repertoires in COVID-19. This table comes from immunoSEQ multiplex PCR, and its TCRdb copy is limited to in-frame clones, with some not included. The repertoire includes 95,000 to 150,000 clones, around four fifths of them detected once, and 16% sits in the top ten. Sample: peripheral blood. These TCRs come from a man in his 60s with active or convalescent COVID-19. Both conserved end residues are part of each CDR3. Each record gives: D gene, clone size, J gene, V gene, CDR3 protein, CDR3 DNA. D genes are given only for firm matches. The size entry is marked missing in some rows and otherwise reads once, few, many or a size class.

. | . | TRBJ2-6 | TRBV4-1 | CASSQAMGGQGSGANVLTF | TGCGCCAGCAGCCAAGCGATGGGGGGGCAGGGCTCTGGGGCCAACGTCCTGACTTTC
. | . | TRBJ2-7 | TRBV15 | CATSSRFKIFEQYF | TGTGCCACCAGCAGTAGATTTAAGATTTTCGAGCAGTACTTC
. | . | TRBJ1-1 | TRBV5-1 | CASSLPGNTEAFF | TGCGCCAGCAGCTTGCCGGGTAACACTGAAGCTTTCTTT
. | . | TRBJ2-7 | TRBV11-2 | CASRLKGWAEQYF | TGTGCCAGCAGACTTAAAGGTTGGGCCGAGCAGTACTTC
TRBD1 | . | TRBJ2-5 | TRBV29-1 | CSPGTGKETQYF | TGCAGCCCCGGGACAGGAAAAGAGACCCAGTACTTC
. | . | TRBJ2-1 | TRBV5-4 | CASSFTGSSYNEQFF | TGTGCCAGCAGCTTCACCGGGAGCTCCTACAATGAGCAGTTCTTC
TRBD1 | once | TRBJ2-1 | TRBV5-5 | CASSFSGQGGFGYNEQFF | TGTGCCAGCAGCTTCTCGGGACAGGGGGGCTTTGGTTACAATGAGCAGTTCTTC
TRBD2 | once | TRBJ2-3 | TRBV19 | CASSILAGPTDTQYF | TGTGCCAGTAGTATCCTAGCGGGGCCCACAGATACGCAGTATTTT
TRBD1 | . | TRBJ2-6 | TRBV9 | CASSVRLGQGAGANVLTF | TGTGCCAGCAGCGTGAGATTAGGACAGGGCGCTGGGGCCAACGTCCTGACTTTC
. | . | TRBJ2-3 | TRBV5-4 | CASSLQGPDTQYF | TGTGCCAGCAGCTTACAGGGTCCAGATACGCAGTATTTT
TRBD2 | . | TRBJ2-1 | TRBV10-3 | CAIGGRGDNEQFF | TGTGCCATCGGCGGGAGAGGCGACAATGAGCAGTTCTTC
. | . | TRBJ1-1 | TRBV12-5 | CASGLVQGGAQEGPEAFF | TGTGCTAGTGGTTTGGTACAAGGGGGGGCGCAGGAAGGGCCTGAAGCTTTCTTT
TRBD2 | . | TRBJ2-7 | TRBV28 | CASRRESYEQYF | TGTGCCAGCAGGCGGGAGTCCTACGAGCAGTACTTC
TRBD1 | . | TRBJ2-5 | TRBV30 | CAWSPTGGWETQYF | TGTGCCTGGAGTCCGACAGGGGGCTGGGAGACCCAGTACTTC
TRBD1 | . | TRBJ1-2 | TRBV28 | CASSLGQLSTGYGYTF | TGTGCCAGCAGTTTGGGACAGCTAAGCACGGGCTATGGCTACACCTTC
. | . | TRBJ2-1 | TRBV7-2 | CASSSTRTTYNEQFF | TGTGCCAGCAGCTCCACCCGGACAACCTACAATGAGCAGTTCTTC
. | . | TRBJ2-7 | TRBV28 | CASSWGLGRGEKQYF | TGTGCCAGCAGCTGGGGCTTGGGCAGGGGGGAGAAGCAGTACTTC
. | . | TRBJ2-3 | TRBV19 | CASSMERGDTQYF | TGTGCCAGTAGTATGGAAAGGGGAGATACGCAGTATTTT
TRBD1 | . | TRBJ1-2 | TRBV6-2/TRBV6-3 | CASSKVRDRVPGYTF | TGTGCCAGCAGTAAAGTCCGGGACAGGGTCCCTGGCTACACCTTC
. | . | TRBJ1-3 | TRBV6-4 | CASSDSGPRAQGGNTIYF | TGTGCCAGCAGTGACTCGGGGCCCCGGGCACAGGGAGGAAACACCATATATTTT
TRBD2 | . | TRBJ2-1 | TRBV11-2 | CASSFRTSGRDNEQFF | TGTGCCAGCAGCTTCCGGACTAGCGGGAGGGATAATGAGCAGTTCTTC
TRBD2 | . | TRBJ2-1 | TRBV9 | CASSVVTGTSTPQFF | TGTGCCAGCAGCGTAGTTACGGGGACTAGCACTCCCCAGTTCTTC
. | few | TRBJ2-1 | TRBV11-2 | CASSPRDTNYNEQFF | TGTGCCAGCAGCCCCCGGGACACGAACTACAATGAGCAGTTCTTC
TRBD1 | . | TRBJ2-5 | TRBV6-5 | CASLGTGGRETQYF | TGTGCCAGCCTCGGGACAGGGGGCCGGGAGACCCAGTACTTC
TRBD1 | . | TRBJ1-1 | TRBV28 | CASSLFQGVGEAFF | TGTGCCAGCAGTTTATTTCAGGGGGTAGGTGAAGCTTTCTTT
. | . | TRBJ2-2 | TRBV12-3/TRBV12-4 | CASSLRADGELFF | TGTGCCTCCTCTCTGAGGGCCGACGGGGAGCTGTTTTTT
. | . | TRBJ2-7 | TRBV18 | CASSTSPPGSGYEQYF | TGTGCCAGCTCTACCAGCCCCCCCGGGAGCGGCTACGAGCAGTACTTC
TRBD2 | . | TRBJ2-7 | TRBV29-1 | CSVAGSSGSRYEQYF | TGCAGCGTCGCGGGTTCTAGCGGGAGTAGGTACGAGCAGTACTTC
. | . | TRBJ1-1 | TRBV29-1 | CSVERNTEAFF | TGCAGCGTTGAGAGGAACACTGAAGCTTTCTTT
. | . | TRBJ1-1 | TRBV6-4 | CASSGGQGTEAFF | TGTGCCAGCAGTGGCGGACAAGGCACTGAAGCTTTCTTT
TRBD1 | . | TRBJ2-6 | TRBV28 | CASSFEQGASSGANVLTF | TGTGCCAGCAGTTTTGAACAGGGGGCCTCCTCTGGGGCCAACGTCCTGACTTTC
. | . | TRBJ1-2 | TRBV28 | CASIAGYGYTF | TGTGCCAGCATAGCAGGGTATGGCTACACCTTC
. | . | TRBJ2-1 | TRBV5-1 | CASRSSSYNEQFF | TGCGCCAGCAGGAGTAGCTCCTACAATGAGCAGTTCTTC
. | few | TRBJ2-3 | TRBV5-5 | CASSWSLTDTQYF | TGTGCCAGCAGCTGGTCACTCACAGATACGCAGTATTTT
TRBD2 | . | TRBJ2-3 | TRBV29-1 | CSVGPRGGVLTDTQYF | TGCAGCGTCGGCCCGCGGGGGGGGGTTTTGACAGATACGCAGTATTTT
TRBD1 | few | TRBJ2-5 | TRBV10-3 | CAIKPGQGFETQYF | TGTGCCATCAAACCGGGACAGGGTTTTGAGACCCAGTACTTC
. | . | TRBJ2-7 | TRBV3-1/TRBV3-2 | CASSQGRRSPYEQYF | TGTGCCAGCAGCCAAGGTCGCAGGTCACCCTACGAGCAGTACTTC
. | . | TRBJ1-6 | TRBV27 | CASSPREGGSPLHF | TGTGCCAGCAGTCCGCGGGAGGGAGGTTCACCCCTCCACTTT
TRBD2 | . | TRBJ2-7 | TRBV5-1 | CASSSTSGSIEQYF | TGCGCCAGCAGCTCAACTAGCGGGAGTATAGAGCAGTACTTC
. | . | TRBJ2-2 | TRBV7-2 | CASSLLGAPNTGELFF | TGTGCCAGCAGCCTCCTAGGGGCACCTAACACCGGGGAGCTGTTTTTT
TRBD2 | . | TRBJ2-1 | TRBV7-2 | CASSLGRLADSYNEQFF | TGTGCCAGCAGCTTAGGAAGACTAGCGGACTCCTACAATGAGCAGTTCTTC
. | . | TRBJ2-2 | TRBV7-2 | CASSSSSALGELFF | TGTGCCAGCAGCTCTTCTAGCGCACTGGGGGAGCTGTTTTTT
. | . | TRBJ1-1 | TRBV9 | CASSVEPMRGTEAFF | TGTGCCAGCAGCGTAGAACCCATGCGGGGCACTGAAGCTTTCTTT
TRBD1 | . | TRBJ1-6 | TRBV4-2 | CASSPTGGDSPLHF | TGTGCCAGCAGCCCGACAGGGGGGGATTCACCCCTCCACTTT
TRBD2 | . | TRBJ2-7 | TRBV11-2 | CASSPLKGRGEEGQYF | TGTGCCAGCAGCCCCCTTAAAGGGAGGGGAGAGGAGGGGCAGTACTTC
TRBD1 | . | TRBJ1-1 | TRBV5-1 | CASRSTGKGTEAFF | TGCGCCAGCAGATCGACAGGGAAGGGCACTGAAGCTTTCTTT
. | . | TRBJ2-2 | TRBV7-2 | CASSTRNTGTGELFF | TGTGCCAGCAGCACCCGTAATACGGGGACCGGGGAGCTGTTTTTT
TRBD2 | . | TRBJ2-2 | TRBV7-7 | CASSKQGLAGTGELFF | TGTGCCAGCAGCAAGCAAGGGCTAGCGGGCACCGGGGAGCTGTTTTTT
. | . | TRBJ2-1 | TRBV4-3 | CASSQTRLAGQGHEQFF | TGCGCCAGCAGCCAAACTCGCTTGGCGGGGCAGGGCCATGAGCAGTTCTTC
. | few | TRBJ2-5 | TRBV29-1 | CSADIPSQETQYF | TGCAGCGCTGACATCCCGAGTCAAGAGACCCAGTACTTC
. | . | TRBJ1-2 | TRBV12-3/TRBV12-4 | CASSQGQGGGYTF | TGTGCCAGCAGCCAGGGGCAAGGGGGAGGCTACACCTTC
. | . | TRBJ1-6 | TRBV27 | CASSLSRGGSSYNSPLHF | TGTGCCAGCAGTTTAAGTAGGGGGGGAAGCTCCTATAATTCACCCCTCCACTTT